The 14 T cell receptor beta chains presented below share a single source sample, sequenced in a study of OX40 agonist ivuxolimab in advanced cancers. Sequencing used immunoSEQ multiplex PCR; TCRdb keeps in-frame clones, though not all of them. Among tens of thousands of clones, about 85% were seen once, and the ten largest hold roughly 2.5%. The material was CD4+ or CD8+ T cells sorted from blood, obtained in a trial of the OX40 agonist ivuxolimab. Every receptor here comes from an adult with an advanced solid tumor such as melanoma, head and neck, liver or kidney cancer.

The genes are TRBV21-1 and TRBJ2-5; the table gives TRBD1 as D, unverified against the DNA. TRBV21-1 is recorded as a pseudogene. CDR3 length: 16 amino acids. For the CDR3, the DNA is TGTGCCAGCAGCATTCCGCCCACAGGTATGAAGGAGACCCAGTACTTC. This codes for CASSIPPTGMKETQYF.

The table lists this clone with a few counts. The chain combines TRBV9 with TRBJ1-6, with D hard to call. CDR3 length equals 16 residues. CDR1 is SGDLS, CDR2 YYNGEE, per germline. Trimming pared 1 base from V and 4 bases from J, leaving 12 bases between. The CDR3: CASSVLPRHYNSPLHF. In nucleotides, the CDR3 is TGTGCCAGCAGCGTACTACCCCGACATTATAATTCACCCCTCCACTTT. Full variable domain (remainder filled in from reference TRBV9 and TRBJ1-6): DSGVTQTPKHLITATGQRVTLRCSPRSGDLSVYWYQQSLDQGLQFLIQYYNGEERAKGNILERFSAQQFPDLHSELNLSSLELGDSALYFCASSVLPRHYNSPLHFGNGTRLTVT.

The rearrangement uses TRBV4-1 and TRBJ2-7; possible D gene TRBD2, 5 bases. Trimming shortened V by 10 bases and J by 3 bases, and 16 bases separated the two germline ends. The CDR3 contains 13 residues. Germline CDR1 is MGHRA and CDR2 is YSYEKL. CDR3 sequence reads: CANLFRGNYEQYF. As DNA, the CDR3 is TGCGCCAACCTATTTCGGGGAAACTACGAGCAGTACTTC.

V and J are TRBV11-2 and TRBJ2-4, with a weak D call TRBD1 (6 bases). This CDR3 spans 14 amino acids. CDR1 SGHAT and CDR2 FQNNGV come from the germline V gene. V lost 5 bases and J lost 8, with 16 bases in between. CDR3 loop: CASSPRTVEDIQYF. The CDR3 DNA reads as TGTGCCAGCAGCCCCCGGACAGTTGAGGACATTCAGTACTTC. Combining the CDR3 with reference TRBV11-2 and TRBJ2-4 gives the whole variable domain EAGVAQSPRYKIIEKRQSVAFWCNPISGHATLYWYQQILGQGPKLLIQFQNNGVVDDSQLPKDRFSAERLKGVDSTLKIQPAKLEDSAVYLCASSPRTVEDIQYFGAGTRLSVL.

In this sample, this clone turned up a few times. V usage is TRBV6-4 and J usage is TRBJ1-2; the D gene is possibly TRBD1 (5 bases). CDR3 length: 12 residues. Looked up from germline, CDR1 is MRHNA and CDR2 is SNTAGT. Between the trimmed V and J ends, which lost 7 bases and 3 bases, there was a span of 9 bases. DNA of the CDR3: TGTGCCAGCACTGGGGGGTACTATGGCTACACCTTC. This gives the protein CASTGGYYGYTF.

This clone was observed once. The V and J genes are TRBV5-1 and TRBJ2-7; 8 nucleotides match TRBD1. Germline lookup yields CDR1 SGHRS and CDR2 YFSETQ. After removal of 0 bases from V and 5 bases from J, the junction contained 7 bases not matched to a gene. The CDR3 has 15 residues. CDR3 in amino acids: CASSLVAGGMDEQYF. The DNA for the CDR3 is TGCGCCAGCAGCTTGGTGGCAGGGGGCATGGACGAGCAGTACTTC.

J is TRBJ2-7 and V is TRBV25-1; D may be TRBD1 (6 bases). Trimming shortened V by 5 bases and J by 6 bases, and 14 bases separated the two germline ends. The CDR3 spans 13 residues. Germline lookup yields CDR1 MGHDK and CDR2 SYGVNS. This chain's CDR3 is CASSFAGVSEQYF. For the CDR3, the DNA is TGTGCCAGCAGTTTCGCAGGGGTCAGCGAGCAGTACTTC.

The sample holds a few counts of this clone. This rearrangement joins TRBV6-5 to TRBJ1-2; D uncertain. Trimming removed 5 bases at V and 0 bases at J, with 4 bases between. In germline, CDR1 is MNHEY, CDR2 SVGAGI. The CDR3 sequence is 12 residues long. CDR3 protein: CASSTTNYGYTF. As DNA, the CDR3 is TGTGCCAGCAGTACGACTAACTATGGCTACACCTTC.

The chain combines TRBV20-1 with TRBJ1-4; D call uncertain. The CDR3 contains 11 residues. CDR1 DFQATT and CDR2 SNEGSKA come from the germline V gene (reference sequence). The CDR3 DNA follows: TGCGGCGGCGTATACAATGAAAAACTGTTTTTT. The encoded protein is CGGVYNEKLFF.

J is TRBJ2-7 and V is TRBV11-3; unclear D gene. There are 14 residues in the CDR3. Trimming shortened V by 6 bases and J by 2 bases, and 14 bases separated the two germline ends. CDR1 is SGHNT, CDR2 YENEEA, per germline. The chain's CDR3 is CASSLSYTPYEQYF. The CDR3 region has the DNA TGTGCCAGCAGTCTAAGCTACACTCCCTACGAGCAGTACTTC.

This chain uses TRBV11-2 with TRBJ1-2; 8 bases match TRBD1. This CDR3 comprises 14 residues. Trimming cost V 4 bases and J 8 bases; bases outside gene matches: 9. Germline V gives CDR1 SGHAT, CDR2 FQNNGV. DNA for the CDR3: TGTGCCAGCAGCTCCCGGTTGGACAGGGCCGGCTACACCTTC. It yields the protein CASSSRLDRAGYTF.

The V gene is TRBV7-2, the J gene TRBJ2-7; 12 nucleotides agree with TRBD2. This CDR3 is built from 15 residues. CDR1 SGHTA and CDR2 FQGNSA come from the germline V gene. Unmatched junction bases numbered 7, after V lost 5 bases and J lost 5 bases. CDR3 DNA sequence: TGTGCCAGCAGCACCGAGGGACTAGCGGGCGACGAGCAGTACTTC. Amino acid sequence: CASSTEGLAGDEQYF.

V gene TRBV6-5 combines with J gene TRBJ2-7; a weak D match, TRBD2 (5 bases). From germline, CDR1 is MNHEY and CDR2 SVGAGI. Between the trimmed V and J ends, which lost 4 bases and 6 bases, there was a span of 13 bases. The CDR3 loop spans 13 amino acids. The CDR3 bases are TGTGCCAGCAGTTCTAGCCCTCGACGCGAGCAGTACTTC. Its translation is CASSSSPRREQYF.

This sequence joins TRBV11-3 and TRBJ2-1; TRBD2 matches 11 bases. The germline CDR1 and CDR2 sequences are SGHNT and YENEEA. This CDR3 has 15 amino acids. Trimming cost V 5 bases and J 4 bases; bases outside gene matches: 4. CDR3 region: CASSAGLAAYNEQFF. The DNA for the CDR3 is TGTGCCAGCAGCGCGGGACTAGCGGCTTACAATGAGCAGTTCTTC.